These 14 T cell receptor beta chains were all obtained from the same sample, sequenced in a study of T cells after posttransplantation cyclophosphamide. The data were produced by immunoSEQ multiplex PCR, yet TCRdb's version contains in-frame clones alone and is incomplete. The record shows 40,000 to 45,000 clones for this sample, with no singletons present. The sequenced sample consisted of PBMCs. The source is a man in his forties in good health, CMV-negative, and a related stem cell transplant donor.

The rearrangement joins TRBV7-2 to TRBJ2-5, with unresolved D. Germline lookup yields CDR1 SGHTA and CDR2 FQGNSA. The CDR3 has 15 amino acids. V shed 3 bases and J shed 4 bases, with 15 bases lying between them. The CDR3 spells CASSFGRQGGETQYF. In DNA, the CDR3 is TGTGCCAGCAGCTTTGGTCGACAAGGTGGAGAGACCCAGTACTTC.

This clone was found many times. The chain links TRBV6-4 to TRBJ2-2, with 13 bases lining up with TRBD2. Germline V gives CDR1 MRHNA, CDR2 SNTAGT. There are 16 residues in the CDR3. After removal of 6 bases from V and 4 bases from J, the junction contained 5 bases not matched to a gene. CDR3 DNA sequence: TGTGCCAGCAGCCCCAGGACTAGCGGGAGCACCGGGGAGCTGTTTTTT. It translates to CASSPRTSGSTGELFF.

This clone was recorded many times. This rearrangement joins TRBV6-5 to TRBJ1-4, with 7 bases that match TRBD1. CDR1 MNHEY and CDR2 SVGAGI come from the germline V gene. CDR3 length: 15 amino acids. V dropped 4 bases and J dropped 4; count of bases not matched to a gene: 6. DNA for the CDR3: TGTGCCAGCAGTTGGACAGGAGCTTTTAATGAAAAACTGTTTTTT. This codes for CASSWTGAFNEKLFF.

This clone was counted at least ten times. The chain couples TRBV28 to TRBJ2-7; TRBD2 matches at 10 bases. This CDR3 has 16 amino acids. Germline CDR1 MDHEN, CDR2 SYDVKM. V gave up 2 bases and J gave up 4 bases; unmatched junction bases: 8. The CDR3 nucleotides are TGTGCCAGCAGTTTAGGAGCGGGAGGGGCGAGGTACGAGCAGTACGTC. It specifies CASSLGAGGARYEQYV.

This clone was counted many times. The chain has TRBV14 and TRBJ1-1; TRBD1 is a possible D gene (6 bases). The CDR3 runs 14 residues. From germline, CDR1 is SGHDN and CDR2 FVKESK. The germline V and J ends were trimmed by 3 bases and 5 bases, with 13 bases remaining between them. The CDR3 loop reads CASSQVRGYTEAFF. The CDR3 DNA reads TGTGCCAGCAGCCAGGTCAGGGGATATACTGAAGCTTTCTTT.

This clone has only a few counts. J is TRBJ1-5 and V is TRBV11-2; D is unclear. V dropped 1 base and J dropped 7 bases, with 8 bases sitting between them. There are 13 residues in the CDR3. Germline lookup yields CDR1 SGHAT and CDR2 FQNNGV. Written as DNA, the CDR3 is TGTGCCAGCAGCTTAGGGCAGGCCCAGCCCCAGCATTTT. Its translation: CASSLGQAQPQHF.

This clone was observed many times. DNA of the CDR3: TGTGCCAGCAGCAAACGGACAGGGCCATTGAGCTCCTACGAGCAGTACTTC. Amino acid sequence: CASSKRTGPLSSYEQYF. The chain has TRBV7-8 and TRBJ2-7; 8 bases map to TRBD1. J gave up 0 bases and V 5 bases, and 12 bases lay outside the gene matches. This CDR3 region has 17 residues. Germline V CDR1 and CDR2: SGHVS, FQNEAQ.

This clone was counted ten times or more. The same CDR3 can be traced to other DNA sequences in this sample. The chain uses TRBV2 and TRBJ2-2; TRBD2 might be the D (5 bases). Germline CDR1 reads SNHLY; CDR2 reads FYNNEI. V dropped 2 bases and J dropped 4 bases, with 8 bases sitting between them. The CDR3 has 14 residues. The CDR3 DNA reads TGTGCCAGCAGTGAAAGGACTTTCACCGGGGAGCTGTTTTTT. Amino acids: CASSERTFTGELFF.

The genes are TRBV18 and TRBJ1-1; TRBD1 aligns across 9 bases. The germline CDR1 and CDR2 sequences are KGHSH and LQKENI. The CDR3 covers 15 residues. V was pared by 4 bases and J by 1 base, with 4 bases of the junction left unmatched. CDR3 amino acids: CASSLGQGQNTEAFF. Here the CDR3 DNA reads TGTGCCAGCTCACTAGGACAGGGGCAGAACACTGAAGCTTTCTTT.

This clone was seen at least ten times. V and J are TRBV10-3 and TRBJ2-1; 12 bases agree with TRBD2. Germline-derived CDR1 and CDR2 are ENHRY and SYGVKD. Trimming removed 6 bases from V and 8 bases from J; junction bases left unmatched: 11. The CDR3 extends over 16 amino acids. CDR3 amino acids: CAIRRGLAGTGDEQFF. Written as DNA, the CDR3 is TGTGCCATCAGGAGAGGACTAGCGGGAACCGGAGATGAGCAGTTCTTC.

In this sample, this clone turned up many times. CDR3 residues: CASSHLPGLAEGDTQYF. In DNA, the CDR3 is TGTGCCAGCAGCCATCTCCCAGGACTAGCGGAAGGGGATACGCAGTATTTT. This chain uses TRBV11-3 with TRBJ2-3; 10 nucleotides agree with TRBD2. V trimming: 5 bases; J trimming: 6 bases; junction bases outside the gene matches: 14. This CDR3 region has 17 residues. From germline, CDR1 is SGHNT and CDR2 YENEEA.

This clone was detected ten times or more. This chain uses TRBV11-2 with TRBJ1-6, with D possibly being TRBD1 (6 bases). Germline CDR1 SGHAT, CDR2 FQNNGV. The CDR3 consists of 11 residues. CDR3 sequence: CASGDASPLHF. CDR3 sequence (DNA): TGTGCGTCAGGGGACGCGTCACCCCTCCACTTT.

This clone was seen at least ten times. The chain combines TRBV6-5 with TRBJ1-2; the match to TRBD1 covers 8 bases. The length of the CDR3 is 15 residues. The V gene end was trimmed by 4 bases and the J gene end by 4 bases; junction bases not matched to a gene: 8. CDR1 is MNHEY and CDR2 is SVGAGI in the germline V gene. CDR3 coding DNA: TGTGCCAGCAGTTCGTCTCGGACAGGGCCCTATGGCTACACCTTC. Amino acids: CASSSSRTGPYGYTF.

This clone came up a few times. The chain combines TRBV2 with TRBJ2-7; 9 nucleotides match TRBD2. The germline CDR1 and CDR2 sequences are SNHLY and FYNNEI. The CDR3 contains 13 residues. V lost 7 bases and J lost 3; bases outside the gene matches: 4. The CDR3 DNA follows: TGTGCCAGCACGGCGGGGGGGAGCTACGAGCAGTACTTC. Its translation is CASTAGGSYEQYF.